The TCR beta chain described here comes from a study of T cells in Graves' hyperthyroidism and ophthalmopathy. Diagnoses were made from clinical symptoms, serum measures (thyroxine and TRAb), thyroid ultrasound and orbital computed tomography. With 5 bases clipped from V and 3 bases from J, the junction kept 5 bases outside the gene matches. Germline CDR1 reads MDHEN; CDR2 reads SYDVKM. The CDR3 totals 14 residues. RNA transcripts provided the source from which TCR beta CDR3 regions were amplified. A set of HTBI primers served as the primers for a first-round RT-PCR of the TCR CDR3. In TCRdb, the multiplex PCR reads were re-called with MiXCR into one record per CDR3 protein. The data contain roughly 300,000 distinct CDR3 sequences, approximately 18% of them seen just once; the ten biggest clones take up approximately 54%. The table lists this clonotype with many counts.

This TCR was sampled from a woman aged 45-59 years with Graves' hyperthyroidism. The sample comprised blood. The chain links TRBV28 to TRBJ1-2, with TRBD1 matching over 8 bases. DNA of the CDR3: TGTGCCAGCAGTGCGACAGGGGACTACTATGGCTACACCTTC. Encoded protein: CASSATGDYYGYTF.